This T cell receptor (beta chain) comes out of a study of CD8+ T cells in alopecia areata. RNA extraction and reverse transcription yielded cDNA as sequencing template. Sequencing was performed with immunoSEQ multiplex PCR; in TCRdb, only in-frame clones are kept and a portion is missing. Among 100,000 to 150,000 clones listed, more than 40% were seen once. Losses at the gene ends were 5 bases for V and 5 bases for J; bases not matched to a gene: 4. The germline V gene encodes CDR1 MNHNY and CDR2 SVGAGI (reference sequence). CDR3 size: 14 residues. This receptor was taken from a human donor with alopecia areata. Here the sequenced sample was CD8+ T cells sorted from blood, taken at week 0. The chain has TRBV6-6 and TRBJ2-7; 12 nucleotides match TRBD1. CDR3 amino acids: CASSPGTGGDEQYF. The CDR3 DNA sequence: TGTGCCAGCAGTCCCGGGACAGGGGGCGACGAGCAGTACTTC.